The source of this TCR beta chain is a study of control samples from healthy donors and cancer patients. V shed 5 bases, J shed 5 bases, and the junction held 11 bases outside the gene matches. There are 16 residues in the CDR3. CDR1 is MDHEN and CDR2 is SYDVKM in the germline V gene. Produced via immunoSEQ multiplex PCR; TCRdb's table is partial and in-frame only. This sample yields 150,000 to 200,000 clones, of which roughly 94% are seen a single time; roughly 1.3% belongs to the top ten. V and J are TRBV28 and TRBJ1-3, with TRBD1 matching 8 bases. This clonotype originated in a woman younger than 35 in good health. Sequenced input: blood. CDR3 DNA sequence: TGTGCCAGCAGTCAGAGACAGGGGAGGATGAGAAACACCATATATTTT. Amino acid sequence: CASSQRQGRMRNTIYF.